This T cell receptor (beta chain) is from a study of T-cell memory formation after mild COVID-19. Study-level results: Certain responding clones were present in pre-infection memory, suggesting participation of cross-reactive memory. For second-wave clones that peaked at day 37, SARS-CoV-2 specificity went unverified.

TCRdb itself ran the 5' RACE reads through MiXCR, one entry per CDR3 protein. Found here are 270,000 or so distinct CDR3 sequences, about a sixth of them singletons; the top ten hold more than 20%. Germline V gene sequence: CDR1 MNHEY, CDR2 SVGAGI. This CDR3 is 15 amino acids long. Deletions cut 2 bases from V and 4 bases from J, with 14 bases between. On this clonotype: Its antigen is as yet unknown.

The J gene is TRBJ1-2, the V gene TRBV6-5, with D possibly matching TRBD1 (6 bases). The sequenced sample consisted of PBMCs or a T cell subset sorted from them (not recorded which). This TCR derives from a man in his late teens or twenties who had mild COVID-19 (a few samples of this study predate the infection). Cell type and time point are not known. CDR3 nucleotide sequence: TGTGCCAGCAGTTACGTCGGGGGGCACGGCTATGGCTACACCTTC. Amino acid sequence: CASSYVGGHGYGYTF.